This T cell receptor (beta chain) was found in a study of response to subunit inactivated influenza vaccine. TCRdb redid the calling of the RT-PCR reads with MiXCR, one entry per CDR3 protein. The table includes about 800,000 distinct CDR3 sequences, around 21% detected once. To note about this clonotype: What it recognizes is unknown.

Study observations and caveats: The authors proposed limited new T cell recruitment per seasonal influenza vaccination.

The germline V gene encodes CDR1 SGHVS and CDR2 FNYEAQ. V lost 1 base and J lost 2, with 9 bases in between. CDR3 length: 16 residues. Source: PBMCs from blood, taken roughly 5 days after vaccination. The rearrangement uses TRBV7-6 and TRBJ2-6; D is unclear. The receptor comes from a man aged 50 or older who received an inactivated influenza vaccine. The CDR3 DNA is TGTGCCAGCAGCTTAGGTTCTGGAGCTGGGGCCAACGTCCTGACTTTC. It specifies CASSLGSGAGANVLTF.